This T cell receptor (beta chain) came from a study of blood T cell repertoires in COVID-19. TCRdb's table, derived via immunoSEQ multiplex PCR, lists solely in-frame clones and lacks some. The data contain roughly 50,000 clones, 91% of them singletons. Trimming took 3 bases from V and 1 from J, leaving 10 bases between them. Germline-derived CDR1 and CDR2 are LGHNA and YNFKEQ. The CDR3 has 14 amino acids. The J gene is TRBJ2-7, the V gene TRBV4-2, with D possibly being TRBD2 (5 bases). The sequenced material came from peripheral blood. The origin of this receptor is an older woman with active or convalescent COVID-19. CDR3 DNA: TGTGCCAGCAGCCAGGGAAGCGGATCCTACGAGCAGTACTTC. As protein: CASSQGSGSYEQYF.